This TCR beta chain was sequenced in a study of T cell responses to AZD1222 COVID-19 vaccine. General observations from the study: Donors skewed white British and female; clonal diversity was possibly underestimated. Sampling captured repertoires only after the peak T cell response. Baseline seropositives among AZD1222 recipients totaled only six.

Points on this clone: The antigen is undetermined.

Germline-derived CDR1 and CDR2 are SGHTA and FQGTGA. The CDR3 runs to 15 residues. The V and J ends lost 2 bases and 7 bases, in that order; junction bases with no gene match: 7. Sequencing used immunoSEQ multiplex PCR; TCRdb keeps in-frame clones, though not all of them. The sample records approximately 140,000 clones, around 94% being singletons. The specimen comprised peripheral blood, sampled 28 days after the second AZD1222 dose. The sequence was obtained from an adult who received the AZD1222 COVID-19 vaccine. The chain recombines TRBV7-3 with TRBJ2-1; the match to TRBD1 covers 8 bases. The CDR3 sequence: CASSLLGTGKNEQFF. The CDR3, as DNA: TGTGCCAGCAGCTTATTAGGGACAGGCAAAAATGAGCAGTTCTTC.